The source of this T cell receptor (beta chain) is a study of T cell responses to AZD1222 COVID-19 vaccine. Whole-study results and caveats: Spike-specific TCRs gained breadth and depth after people received two AZD1222 doses. The sample set comprised mostly white British donors with more females, and clonal diversity was possibly underestimated. Spike regions recognized by vaccine-associated CD4 TCRs spanned the protein, led by 160-218 and 743-854. Repertoires were sampled only after the peak T cell response.

Generated by immunoSEQ multiplex PCR, the TCRdb table keeps only in-frame clones and is missing some. The sample carries about 110,000 clones, approximately 85% recorded once. The count of this clone is one. The antigen is unknown. V shed 0 bases and J shed 1 base, with 11 bases lying between them. CDR3 length: 15 residues. Germline V CDR1 and CDR2: SGHRS, YFSETQ. The sample was peripheral blood, taken on day 0 of AZD1222 vaccination. The chain uses TRBV5-1 and TRBJ2-7; D is ambiguous. The TCR was taken from an adult in good health. The CDR3 here is CASSLDAATSYEQYF. The CDR3 DNA follows: TGCGCCAGCAGCTTGGATGCAGCTACGTCCTACGAGCAGTACTTC.